The 10 T cell receptor beta chains presented below share a single source sample, sequenced in a study of T cell repertoires in cytomegalovirus infection. The antigens these receptors bind are not known. Using its own MiXCR run on the reads, TCRdb lists one record per CDR3 protein. Among around 110,000 distinct CDR3 sequences listed, roughly a tenth were seen once. Sequencing was done on a sample of PBMCs, sequenced either directly or after in vitro stimulation (not recorded which). The origin of the receptors is a human donor in good health (CMV status not recorded). Some clones in this sample may be carry-over from other donors' samples.

The chain has TRBV29-1 and TRBJ2-1, with 11 bases that match TRBD2. J lost 4 bases, V lost 4 bases, and 6 bases had no gene match. Germline CDR1 is SQVTM and CDR2 is ANQGSEA. The CDR3 is 15 amino acids. The CDR3 protein is CSVGVGLAVYNEQFF. The CDR3 DNA reads TGCAGCGTTGGGGTGGGACTAGCGGTTTACAATGAGCAGTTCTTC.

This clonotype showed up many times. The chain combines TRBV7-2 with TRBJ1-6; no clear D. With 1 base removed from V and 7 bases from J, the gap between germline ends came to 8 bases. There are 14 residues in the CDR3. Germline assignment: CDR1 SGHTA and CDR2 FQGNSA. CDR3 sequence: CASSLGWWNSPLHF. CDR3 bases: TGTGCCAGCAGCTTAGGATGGTGGAATTCACCCCTCCACTTT.

This clonotype was recorded a few times. The chain uses TRBV28 and TRBJ1-4; unclear D gene. The germline V gene encodes CDR1 MDHEN and CDR2 SYDVKM. The CDR3 length is 16 residues. V lost 5 bases, J lost 0 bases, and 13 bases lay in between. CDR3 nucleotide sequence: TGTGCCAGCAGTCGGCCCCTTATAGCAACTAATGAAAAACTGTTTTTT. As protein: CASSRPLIATNEKLFF.

Ten or more counts support this clonotype. The chain joins TRBV11-2 to TRBJ2-5; D is ambiguous. CDR1 and CDR2 from the germline V gene are SGHAT and FQNNGV. Trimming took 2 bases from V and 6 from J, leaving 16 bases between them. CDR3 length: 15 amino acids. CDR3 coding DNA: TGTGCCAGCAGCTTATATACGGATTTTTTGAAGACCCAGTACTTC. Its translation is CASSLYTDFLKTQYF.

The table lists this clonotype with many counts. The chain joins TRBV6-1 to TRBJ1-1, with D perhaps TRBD1 (6 bases). Trimming shortened V by 7 bases and J by 4 bases, and 16 bases separated the two germline ends. The CDR3 extends over 14 amino acids. CDR1 MNHNS and CDR2 SASEGT come from the germline V gene. The CDR3 loop reads CASIQGRYGTEAFF. DNA for the CDR3: TGTGCCAGCATCCAGGGGAGGTACGGCACTGAAGCTTTCTTT.

This clonotype came up a few times. V gene TRBV7-3 combines with J gene TRBJ2-7; 7 bases are shared with TRBD2. Germline lookup yields CDR1 SGHTA and CDR2 FQGTGA. Trimming took 4 bases from V and 7 from J; bases not matched to a gene: 16. The CDR3 has 16 amino acids. The CDR3 region has the DNA TGTGCCAGCAGCTCAGCCCCGCGGGAGATACATGGGGAGCAGTACTTC. Amino acids: CASSSAPREIHGEQYF.

This clonotype was detected only a few times. This rearrangement joins TRBV4-3 to TRBJ1-3, with D unresolved. CDR1 is LGHNA and CDR2 is YSLEER in the germline V gene. The CDR3 spans 17 residues. Trimming pared 0 bases from V and 0 bases from J, leaving 12 bases between. Written as DNA, the CDR3 is TGCGCCAGCAGCCAAGATCCCGAGGTTTACTCTGGAAACACCATATATTTT. It yields the protein CASSQDPEVYSGNTIYF.

This clonotype has more than one count but fewer than ten. The rearrangement uses TRBV11-2 and TRBJ2-1, with 10 bases matching TRBD2. This CDR3 spans 15 amino acids. V shed 1 base, J shed 7 bases, and the junction held 4 bases outside the gene matches. Germline CDR1 is SGHAT and CDR2 is FQNNGV. CDR3 coding DNA: TGTGCCAGCAGCTTAGTACTAGCGGGGACAAATGAGCAGTTCTTC. Protein sequence: CASSLVLAGTNEQFF. Drawing the rest from reference TRBV11-2 and TRBJ2-1, the complete variable domain is EAGVAQSPRYKIIEKRQSVAFWCNPISGHATLYWYQQILGQGPKLLIQFQNNGVVDDSQLPKDRFSAERLKGVDSTLKIQPAKLEDSAVYLCASSLVLAGTNEQFFGPGTRLTVL.

This clonotype was picked up many times. The genes are TRBV27 and TRBJ1-5, with a weak D call TRBD1 (6 bases). CDR1 MNHEY and CDR2 SMNVEV come from the germline V gene (reference sequence). CDR3 length equals 13 residues. Trimming shortened V by 6 bases and J by 6 bases, and 12 bases separated the two germline ends. CDR3 sequence reads: CASSQIGGQPQHF. The CDR3 DNA is TGTGCCAGCAGCCAAATAGGGGGTCAGCCCCAGCATTTT.

This clonotype was counted a few times. The rearrangement links TRBV6-5 to TRBJ2-1; the match to TRBD2 covers 11 bases. The ends lost 5 bases at V and 2 bases at J; junction bases unmatched: 2. In germline, CDR1 is MNHEY, CDR2 SVGAGI. The CDR3 is 15 residues long. The CDR3 sequence: CASSTSGSPYNEQFF. The CDR3 DNA is TGTGCCAGCAGTACTAGCGGGAGCCCCTACAATGAGCAGTTCTTC.